One T cell receptor (beta chain) is described in this entry. Authors' data handling: Reference gene primer amplification gave nucleated cell count estimates. Data came from immunoSEQ multiplex PCR; TCRdb stores just in-frame clones and leaves some out. For V, J and clone size, that table is used; D and trimming come from the DNA. Among 100,000 to 150,000 clones listed, more than 70% were seen once. V was cut by 2 bases and J by 4 bases, with 6 bases left in between. Germline V gives CDR1 ENHRY, CDR2 SYGVKD. This CDR3 has 13 amino acids. The data were obtained in a study of blood T cell repertoires in COVID-19. Study details: From the United States, Italy and Spain came samples of acute and convalescent COVID-19.

V gene TRBV10-3 combines with J gene TRBJ1-3; D gene uncertain. Sequencing input: peripheral blood. This TCR came from an elderly woman with acute or convalescent COVID-19. CDR3 sequence reads: CAISENEGNTIYF. Written as DNA, the CDR3 is TGTGCCATCAGTGAGAACGAGGGAAACACCATATATTTT.